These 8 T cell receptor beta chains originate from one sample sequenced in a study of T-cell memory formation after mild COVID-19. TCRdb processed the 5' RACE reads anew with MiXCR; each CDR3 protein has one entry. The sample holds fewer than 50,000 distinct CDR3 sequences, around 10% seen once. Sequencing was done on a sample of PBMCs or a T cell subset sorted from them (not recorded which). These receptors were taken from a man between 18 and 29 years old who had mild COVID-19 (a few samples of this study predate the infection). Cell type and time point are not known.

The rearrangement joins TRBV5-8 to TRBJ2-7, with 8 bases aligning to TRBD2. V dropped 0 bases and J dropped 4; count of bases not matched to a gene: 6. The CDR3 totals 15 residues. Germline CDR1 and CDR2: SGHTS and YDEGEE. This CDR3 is CASSLGAGGGYEQYF. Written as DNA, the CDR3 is TGTGCCAGCAGCTTGGGCGCAGGCGGGGGGTACGAGCAGTACTTC.

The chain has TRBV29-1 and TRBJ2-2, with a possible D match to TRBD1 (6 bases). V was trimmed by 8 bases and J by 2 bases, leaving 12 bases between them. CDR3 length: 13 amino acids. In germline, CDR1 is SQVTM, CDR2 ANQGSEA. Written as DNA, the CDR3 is TGCAGCTATTACAGGGCCAACACCGGGGAGCTGTTTTTT. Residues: CSYYRANTGELFF.

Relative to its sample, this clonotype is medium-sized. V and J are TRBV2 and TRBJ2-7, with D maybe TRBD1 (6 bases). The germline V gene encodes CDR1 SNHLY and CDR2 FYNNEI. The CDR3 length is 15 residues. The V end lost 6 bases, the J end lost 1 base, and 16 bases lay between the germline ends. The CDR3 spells CASSPTGFGSYEQYV. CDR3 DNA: TGTGCCAGCAGCCCCACAGGGTTCGGGTCCTACGAGCAGTACGTC.

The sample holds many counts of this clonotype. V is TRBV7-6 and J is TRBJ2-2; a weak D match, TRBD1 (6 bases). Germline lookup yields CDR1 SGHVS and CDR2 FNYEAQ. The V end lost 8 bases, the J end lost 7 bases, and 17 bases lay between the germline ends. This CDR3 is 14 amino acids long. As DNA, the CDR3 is TGTGCCAGCCGGGACACTCTCAGGGGCGGGGAGCTGTTTTTT. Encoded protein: CASRDTLRGGELFF. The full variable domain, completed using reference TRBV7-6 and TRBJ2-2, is GAGVSQSPRYKVTKRGQDVALRCDPISGHVSLYWYRQALGQGPEFLTYFNYEAQQDKSGLPNDRFSAERPEGSISTLTIQRTEQRDSAMYRCASRDTLRGGELFFGEGSRLTVL.

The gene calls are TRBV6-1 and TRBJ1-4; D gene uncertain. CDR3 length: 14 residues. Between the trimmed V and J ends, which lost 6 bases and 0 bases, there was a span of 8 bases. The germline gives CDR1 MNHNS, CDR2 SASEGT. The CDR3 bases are TGTGCCAGCAGCAAGAGGGCAACTAATGAAAAACTGTTTTTT. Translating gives CASSKRATNEKLFF.

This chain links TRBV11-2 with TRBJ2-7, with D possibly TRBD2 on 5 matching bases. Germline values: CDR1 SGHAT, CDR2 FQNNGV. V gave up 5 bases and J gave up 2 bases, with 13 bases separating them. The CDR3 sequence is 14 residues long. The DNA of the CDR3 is TGTGCCAGCAGCATTACCCCGGGAACCTACGAGCAGTACTTC. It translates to CASSITPGTYEQYF.

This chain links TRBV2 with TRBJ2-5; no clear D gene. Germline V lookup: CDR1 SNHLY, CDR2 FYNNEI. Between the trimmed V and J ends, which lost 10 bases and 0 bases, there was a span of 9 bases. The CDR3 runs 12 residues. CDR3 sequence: CAMGPNQETQYF. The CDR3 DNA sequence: TGTGCCATGGGTCCGAACCAAGAGACCCAGTACTTC.

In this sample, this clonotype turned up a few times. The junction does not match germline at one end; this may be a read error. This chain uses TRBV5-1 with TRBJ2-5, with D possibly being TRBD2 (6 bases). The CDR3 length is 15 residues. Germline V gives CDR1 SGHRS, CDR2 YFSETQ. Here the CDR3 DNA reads TGCGCCAGCAGTTTGGCGTGGGACTGCCTTGAGACCCAGTACTTC. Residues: CASSLAWDCLETQYF.